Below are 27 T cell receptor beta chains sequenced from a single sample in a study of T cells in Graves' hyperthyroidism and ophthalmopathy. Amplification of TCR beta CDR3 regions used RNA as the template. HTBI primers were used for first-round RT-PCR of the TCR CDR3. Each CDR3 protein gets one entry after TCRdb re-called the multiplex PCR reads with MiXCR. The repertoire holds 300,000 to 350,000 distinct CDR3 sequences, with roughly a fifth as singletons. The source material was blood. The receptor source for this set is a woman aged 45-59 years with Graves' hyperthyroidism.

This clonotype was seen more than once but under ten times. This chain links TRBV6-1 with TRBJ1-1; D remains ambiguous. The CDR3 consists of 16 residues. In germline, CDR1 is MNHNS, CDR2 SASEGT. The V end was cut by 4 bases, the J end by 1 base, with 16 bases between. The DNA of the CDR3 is TGTGCCAGCAGTGCCCCCCGAGTGGTGGCGAACACTGAAGCTTTCTTT. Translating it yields CASSAPRVVANTEAFF.

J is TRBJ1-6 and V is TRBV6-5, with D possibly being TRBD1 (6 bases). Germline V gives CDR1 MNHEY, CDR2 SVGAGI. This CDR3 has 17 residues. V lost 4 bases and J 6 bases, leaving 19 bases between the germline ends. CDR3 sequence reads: CASSSSGGGASNSPLHF. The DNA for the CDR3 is TGTGCCAGCAGTTCCTCAGGAGGGGGGGCTAGTAATTCACCCCTCCACTTT.

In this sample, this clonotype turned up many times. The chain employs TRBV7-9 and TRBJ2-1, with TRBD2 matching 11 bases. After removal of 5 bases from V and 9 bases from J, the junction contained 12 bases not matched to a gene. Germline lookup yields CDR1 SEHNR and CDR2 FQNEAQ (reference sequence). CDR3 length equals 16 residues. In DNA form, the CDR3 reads TGTGCCAGCAGCGCCCTGGGGCTAGCGGGAGGAGGTGAGCAGTTCTTC. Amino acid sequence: CASSALGLAGGGEQFF.

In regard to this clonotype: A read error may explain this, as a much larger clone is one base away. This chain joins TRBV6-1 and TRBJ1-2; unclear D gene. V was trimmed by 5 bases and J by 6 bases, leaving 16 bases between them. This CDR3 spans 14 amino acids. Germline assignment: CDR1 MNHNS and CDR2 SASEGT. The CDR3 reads CASSKLVWTDGYTF. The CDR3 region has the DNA TGTGCCAGCAGTAAGCTGGTTTGGACGGATGGCTACACCTTC.

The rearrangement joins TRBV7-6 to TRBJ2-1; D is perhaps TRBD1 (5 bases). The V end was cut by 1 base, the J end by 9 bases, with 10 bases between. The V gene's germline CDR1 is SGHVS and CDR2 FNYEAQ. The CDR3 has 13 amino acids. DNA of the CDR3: TGTGCCAGCAGCTTAGTGTGGGGCGGTGAGCAGTTCTTC. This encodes CASSLVWGGEQFF.

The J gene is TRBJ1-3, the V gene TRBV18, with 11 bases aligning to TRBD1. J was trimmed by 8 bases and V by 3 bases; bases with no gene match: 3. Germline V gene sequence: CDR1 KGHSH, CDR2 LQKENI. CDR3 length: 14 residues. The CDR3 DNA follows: TGTGCCAGCTCACCTGAGGACAGGGGGCACACCATATATTTT. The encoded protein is CASSPEDRGHTIYF.

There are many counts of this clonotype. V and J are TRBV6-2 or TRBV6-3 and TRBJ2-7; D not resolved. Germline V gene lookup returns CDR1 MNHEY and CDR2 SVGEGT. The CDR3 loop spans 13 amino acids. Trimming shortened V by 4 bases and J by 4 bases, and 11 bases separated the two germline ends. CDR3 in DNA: TGTGCCAGCAGTTTGTTGTCGGAATACGAGCAGTACTTC. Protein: CASSLLSEYEQYF.

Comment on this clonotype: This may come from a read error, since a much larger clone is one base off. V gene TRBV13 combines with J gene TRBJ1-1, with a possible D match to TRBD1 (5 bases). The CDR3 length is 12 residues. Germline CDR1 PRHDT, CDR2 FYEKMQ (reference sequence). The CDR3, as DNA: TGTGTCAGCAGCTTAGGGGCGGCTGAAGCTTTCTTT. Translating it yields CVSSLGAAEAFF.

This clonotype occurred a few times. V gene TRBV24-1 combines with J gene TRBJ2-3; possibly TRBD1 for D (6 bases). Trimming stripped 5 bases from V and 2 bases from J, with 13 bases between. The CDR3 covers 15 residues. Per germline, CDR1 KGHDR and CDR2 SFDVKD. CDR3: CATSAQGISTDTQYF. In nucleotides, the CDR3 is TGTGCCACCAGTGCCCAGGGGATCTCCACAGATACGCAGTATTTT.

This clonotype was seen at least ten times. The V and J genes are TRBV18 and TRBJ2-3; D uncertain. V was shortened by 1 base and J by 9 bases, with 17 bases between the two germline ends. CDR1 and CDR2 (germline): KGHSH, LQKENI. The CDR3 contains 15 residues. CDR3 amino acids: CASSPQDGSTETQYF. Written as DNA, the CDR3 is TGTGCCAGCTCACCACAGGACGGGTCCACTGAAACGCAGTATTTT. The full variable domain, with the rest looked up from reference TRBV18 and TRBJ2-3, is NAGVMQNPRHLVRRRGQEARLRCSPMKGHSHVYWYRQLPEEGLKFMVYLQKENIIDESGMPKERFSAEFPKEGPSILRIQQVVRGDSAAYFCASSPQDGSTETQYFGPGTRLTVL.

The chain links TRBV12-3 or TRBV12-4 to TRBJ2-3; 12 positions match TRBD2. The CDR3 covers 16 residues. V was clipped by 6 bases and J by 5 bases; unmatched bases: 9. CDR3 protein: CASSLRLAGDGDTQYF. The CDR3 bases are TGTGCCAGCAGCCTTAGACTAGCGGGGGATGGAGATACGCAGTATTTT.

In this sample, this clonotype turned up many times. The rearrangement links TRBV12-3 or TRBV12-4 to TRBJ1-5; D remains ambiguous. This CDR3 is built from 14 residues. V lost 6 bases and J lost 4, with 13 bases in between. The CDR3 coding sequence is TGTGCCAGCAGCCAAGACAAGATTAATCAGCCCCAGCATTTT. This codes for CASSQDKINQPQHF.

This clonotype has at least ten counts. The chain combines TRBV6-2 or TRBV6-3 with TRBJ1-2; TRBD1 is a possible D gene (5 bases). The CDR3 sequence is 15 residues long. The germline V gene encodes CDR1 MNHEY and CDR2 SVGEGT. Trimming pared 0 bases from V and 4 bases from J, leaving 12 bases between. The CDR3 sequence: CASSYSSGDLYGYTF. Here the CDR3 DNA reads TGTGCCAGCAGTTACTCGTCGGGGGACCTCTATGGCTACACCTTC.

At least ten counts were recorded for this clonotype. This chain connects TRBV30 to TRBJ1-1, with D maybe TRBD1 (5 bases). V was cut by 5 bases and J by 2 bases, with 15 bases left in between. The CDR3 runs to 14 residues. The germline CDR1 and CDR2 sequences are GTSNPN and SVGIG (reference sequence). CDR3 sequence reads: CAWERGLRNTEAFF. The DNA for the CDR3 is TGTGCCTGGGAACGGGGCCTCAGAAACACTGAAGCTTTCTTT.

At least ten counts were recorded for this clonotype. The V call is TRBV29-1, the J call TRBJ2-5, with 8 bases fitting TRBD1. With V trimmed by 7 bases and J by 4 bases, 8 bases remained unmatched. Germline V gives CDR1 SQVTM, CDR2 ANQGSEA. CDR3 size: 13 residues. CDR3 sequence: CSAGQGEVETQYF. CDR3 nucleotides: TGCAGCGCTGGACAGGGAGAGGTAGAGACCCAGTACTTC.

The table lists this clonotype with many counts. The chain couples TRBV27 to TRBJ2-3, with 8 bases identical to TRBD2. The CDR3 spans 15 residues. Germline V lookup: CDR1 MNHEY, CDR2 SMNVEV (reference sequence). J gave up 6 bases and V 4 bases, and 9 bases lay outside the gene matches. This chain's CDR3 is CASSSVAGRRDTQYF. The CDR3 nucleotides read TGTGCCAGCAGTTCAGTAGCGGGGCGCCGCGATACGCAGTATTTT.

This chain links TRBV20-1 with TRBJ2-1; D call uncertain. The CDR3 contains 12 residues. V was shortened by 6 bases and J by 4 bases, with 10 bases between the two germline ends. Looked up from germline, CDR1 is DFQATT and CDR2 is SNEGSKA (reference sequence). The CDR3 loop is CSATDGYNEQFF. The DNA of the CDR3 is TGCAGTGCAACGGACGGTTACAATGAGCAGTTCTTC.

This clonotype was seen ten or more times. The CDR3 here is CASSNGGIGSYEQYF. For the CDR3, the DNA is TGTGCCAGCAGCAACGGGGGGATTGGTAGCTACGAGCAGTACTTC. The chain employs TRBV12-3 or TRBV12-4 and TRBJ2-7, with 7 nucleotides matching TRBD2. The CDR3 length is 15 residues. J was trimmed by 3 bases and V by 6 bases; bases with no gene match: 11.

The CDR3 protein is CASSPRGSPGEQYF. CDR3 nucleotide sequence: TGTGCCAGTAGTCCCAGAGGATCTCCTGGCGAGCAGTACTTC. The chain uses TRBV19 and TRBJ2-7; D uncertain. Looked up from germline, CDR1 is LNHDA and CDR2 is SQIVND (reference sequence). V was shortened by 5 bases and J by 6 bases, with 17 bases between the two germline ends. The CDR3 runs 14 residues.

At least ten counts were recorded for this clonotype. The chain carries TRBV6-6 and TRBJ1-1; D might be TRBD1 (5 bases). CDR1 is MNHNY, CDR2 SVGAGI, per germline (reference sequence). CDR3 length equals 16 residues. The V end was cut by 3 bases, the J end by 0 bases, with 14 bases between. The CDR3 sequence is CASSYQSKGMNTEAFF. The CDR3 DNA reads TGTGCCAGCAGTTATCAGAGTAAGGGGATGAACACTGAAGCTTTCTTT.

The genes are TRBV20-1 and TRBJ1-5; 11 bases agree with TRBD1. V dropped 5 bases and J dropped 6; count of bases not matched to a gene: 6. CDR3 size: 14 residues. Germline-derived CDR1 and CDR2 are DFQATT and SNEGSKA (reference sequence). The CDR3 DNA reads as TGCAGTGCTCCTCGGACAGGGGGCTTTCAGCCCCAGCATTTT. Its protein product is CSAPRTGGFQPQHF.

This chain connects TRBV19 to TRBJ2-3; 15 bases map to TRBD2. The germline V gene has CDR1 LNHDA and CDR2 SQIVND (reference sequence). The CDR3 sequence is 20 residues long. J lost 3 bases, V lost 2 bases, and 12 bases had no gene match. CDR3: CASSITGPGLAGGLTDTQYF. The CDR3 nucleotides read TGTGCCAGTAGTATAACGGGACCCGGACTAGCGGGAGGGCTGACAGATACGCAGTATTTT. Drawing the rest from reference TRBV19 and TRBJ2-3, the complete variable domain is DGGITQSPKYLFRKEGQNVTLSCEQNLNHDAMYWYRQDPGQGLRLIYYSQIVNDFQKGDIAEGYSVSREKKESFPLTVTSAQKNPTAFYLCASSITGPGLAGGLTDTQYFGPGTRLTVL.

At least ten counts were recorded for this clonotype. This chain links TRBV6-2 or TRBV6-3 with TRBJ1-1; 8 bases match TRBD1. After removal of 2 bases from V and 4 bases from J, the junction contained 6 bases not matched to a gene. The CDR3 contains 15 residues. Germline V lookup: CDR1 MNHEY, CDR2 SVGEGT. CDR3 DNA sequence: TGTGCCAGCAGTTACGGACAGGGCCCGGCCACTGAAGCTTTCTTT. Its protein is CASSYGQGPATEAFF.

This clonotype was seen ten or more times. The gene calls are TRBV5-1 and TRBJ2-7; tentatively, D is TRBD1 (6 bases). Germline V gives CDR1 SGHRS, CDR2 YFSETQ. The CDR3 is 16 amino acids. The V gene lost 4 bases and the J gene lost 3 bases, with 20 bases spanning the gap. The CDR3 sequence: CASSNSRGQQGYEQYF. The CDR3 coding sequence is TGCGCCAGCAGCAATTCTAGAGGACAGCAAGGCTACGAGCAGTACTTC.

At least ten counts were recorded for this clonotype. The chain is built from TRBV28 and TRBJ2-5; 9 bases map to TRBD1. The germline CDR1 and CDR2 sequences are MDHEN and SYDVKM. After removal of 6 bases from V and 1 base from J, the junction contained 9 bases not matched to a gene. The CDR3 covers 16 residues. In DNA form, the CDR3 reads TGTGCCAGCAGCCCCGGACAGGGGTTGGTCCAAGAGACCCAGTACTTC. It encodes CASSPGQGLVQETQYF.

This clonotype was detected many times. The CDR3 coding sequence is TGCAGTGCCTGGACAGATTTGGCCAAAAACATTCAGTACTTC. This encodes CSAWTDLAKNIQYF. The chain couples TRBV20-1 to TRBJ2-4; weak D call: TRBD1 (6 bases). V was pared by 6 bases and J by 1 base, with 13 bases between. CDR3 length: 14 amino acids. Germline assignment: CDR1 DFQATT and CDR2 SNEGSKA (reference sequence).

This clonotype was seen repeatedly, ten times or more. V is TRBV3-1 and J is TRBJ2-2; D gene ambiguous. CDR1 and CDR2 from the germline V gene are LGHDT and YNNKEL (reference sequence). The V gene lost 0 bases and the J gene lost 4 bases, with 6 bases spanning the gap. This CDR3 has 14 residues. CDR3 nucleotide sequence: TGTGCCAGCAGCCAAGAGGCGTCCACCGGGGAGCTGTTTTTT. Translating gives CASSQEASTGELFF.